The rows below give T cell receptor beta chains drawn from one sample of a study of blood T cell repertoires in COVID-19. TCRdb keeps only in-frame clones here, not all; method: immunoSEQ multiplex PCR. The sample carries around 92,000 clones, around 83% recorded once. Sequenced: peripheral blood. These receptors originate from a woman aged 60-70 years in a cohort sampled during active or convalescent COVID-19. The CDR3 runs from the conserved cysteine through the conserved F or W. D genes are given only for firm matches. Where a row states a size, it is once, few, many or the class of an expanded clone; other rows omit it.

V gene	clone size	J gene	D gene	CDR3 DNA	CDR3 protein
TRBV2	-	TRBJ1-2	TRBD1	TGTGCCAGCTACGGGGGGGACAGAACTTACTATGGCTACACCTTC	CASYGGDRTYYGYTF
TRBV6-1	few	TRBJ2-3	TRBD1	TGTGCCAGCAGTGAGACGAACAGGGGGCTAGTAGATACGCAGTATTTT	CASSETNRGLVDTQYF
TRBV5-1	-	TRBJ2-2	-	TGCGCCAGCAGCTTAACGGACAGCGCGAACACCGGGGAGCTGTTTTTT	CASSLTDSANTGELFF
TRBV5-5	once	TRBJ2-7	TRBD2	TGTGCCAGCAGCTTGGGACTAGCGGGAGCTCCCTTCCTCTACGAGCAGTACTTC	CASSLGLAGAPFLYEQYF
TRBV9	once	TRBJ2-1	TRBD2	TGTGCCAGCAGTCAGACTAGCGCGCCCTACAATGAGCAGTTCTTC	CASSQTSAPYNEQFF
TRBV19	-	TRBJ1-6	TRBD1	TGTGCCAGTAGTATGGGACAGCTTAATTCACCCCTCCACTTT	CASSMGQLNSPLHF
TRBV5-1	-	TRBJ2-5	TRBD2	TGCGCCAGCAGTTCGGGGGGAGGAGAGACCCAGTACTTC	CASSSGGGETQYF
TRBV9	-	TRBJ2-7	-	TGTGCCAGCAGCGCCGGAGACGGGACCTACGAGCAGTACTTC	CASSAGDGTYEQYF
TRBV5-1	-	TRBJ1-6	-	TGCGCCAGCAGCTTGGACCCTAACAGCTATAATTCACCCCTCCACTTT	CASSLDPNSYNSPLHF
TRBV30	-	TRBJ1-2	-	TGTGCCTGGAGTGTAGGTCACAGCTTGGCGGGCTATGGCTACACCTTC	CAWSVGHSLAGYGYTF
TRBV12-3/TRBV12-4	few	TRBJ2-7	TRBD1	TGTGCCAGCAGTTCGACAGGGTTCAACGAGCAGTACTTC	CASSSTGFNEQYF
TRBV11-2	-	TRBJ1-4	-	TGTGCCAGCAGCACAAGTGCATGGAGGGTGGGAAGTGAAAAACTGTTTTTT	CASSTSAWRVGSEKLFF
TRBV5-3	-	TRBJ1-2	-	TGTGCCAGAAGCCCCGTCAAAAAGGCGGCAGGACTTTGGGGCTACACCTTC	CARSPVKKAAGLWGYTF
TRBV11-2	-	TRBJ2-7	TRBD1	TGTGCCAGCAGCGTGACAGGGGCGAAGGGCCAATACGAGCAGTACTTC	CASSVTGAKGQYEQYF
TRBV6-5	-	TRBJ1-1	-	TGTGCCAGCAATACAGACAGCCTGAACACTGAAGCTTTCTTT	CASNTDSLNTEAFF
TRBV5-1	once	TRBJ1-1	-	TGCGCCAGCAGCTGGGGCAGCGAAGCTTTCTTT	CASSWGSEAFF
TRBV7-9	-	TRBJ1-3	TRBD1	TGTGCCAGCAGCGACCCCCAGGGGGCGACGGGAAACACCATATATTTT	CASSDPQGATGNTIYF
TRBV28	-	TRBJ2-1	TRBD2	TGTGCCAGCAGTTCCGTAGCGGGACCAATGGGCAATGAGCAGTTCTTC	CASSSVAGPMGNEQFF
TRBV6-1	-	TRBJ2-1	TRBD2	TGTGCCAGCAGTGGTTCTAGCGGGAGGGGGTCCTACAATGAGCAGTTCTTC	CASSGSSGRGSYNEQFF
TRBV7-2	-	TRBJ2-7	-	TGTGCCAGCAGCTTAGCGGAGTGGTACGAGCAGTACTTC	CASSLAEWYEQYF
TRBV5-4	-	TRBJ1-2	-	TGTGCCAGCAGTTATGAGTATGTAGGCTACACCTTC	CASSYEYVGYTF
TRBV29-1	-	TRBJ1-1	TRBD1	TGCAGCGTTCCCCCCCGACAGGGGAAGAACACTGAAGCTTTCTTT	CSVPPRQGKNTEAFF
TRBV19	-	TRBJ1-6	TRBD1	TGTGCCAGTAGTACCGGGACAGGGCGCTCCTATAATTCACCCCTCCACTTT	CASSTGTGRSYNSPLHF
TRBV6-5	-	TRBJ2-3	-	TGTGCCAGCAGTTACTCCCGCCGGAGCACAGATACGCAGTATTTT	CASSYSRRSTDTQYF
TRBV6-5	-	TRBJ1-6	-	TGTGCCAGCAGTTACAGGCAGGGAAACTCACCCCTCCACTTT	CASSYRQGNSPLHF
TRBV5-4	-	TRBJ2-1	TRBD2	TGTGCCAGCAGCTCTGGCCTAGCGGGGGACAATGAGCAGTTCTTC	CASSSGLAGDNEQFF
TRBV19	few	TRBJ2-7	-	TGTGCCACCGGAGACTACGAGCAGTACTTC	CATGDYEQYF
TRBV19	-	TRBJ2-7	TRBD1	TGTGCCAGTACCAAATCCGGGACAGTCTACGAGCAGTACTTC	CASTKSGTVYEQYF
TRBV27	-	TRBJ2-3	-	TGTGCCAGCAGTTCCGCCAGGGTCGTTGCAGATACGCAGTATTTT	CASSSARVVADTQYF
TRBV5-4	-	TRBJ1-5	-	TGTGCCAGCAGCTTGCCCGGGGATCAGCCCCAGCATTTT	CASSLPGDQPQHF
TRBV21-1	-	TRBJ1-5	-	TGTGCCAGCAGCAAAGCGTGGGAGCTGTCCCAGCATTTT	CASSKAWELSQHF
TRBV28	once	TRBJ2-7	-	TGTGCCAGCATTGGGGCAGGGTATCTTGCCTACGAGCAGTACTTC	CASIGAGYLAYEQYF
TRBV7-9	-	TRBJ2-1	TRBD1	TGTGCCAGCAGGGGACAGGGGTACAATGAGCAGTTCTTC	CASRGQGYNEQFF
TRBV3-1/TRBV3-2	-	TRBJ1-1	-	TGTGCCAGCGGGCAGACGCTTCGGAACACTGAAGCTTTCTTT	CASGQTLRNTEAFF
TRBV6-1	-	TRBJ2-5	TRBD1	TGTGCCAGCAGTGATCGCCTAGGGGGCGCTGAGACCCAGTACTTC	CASSDRLGGAETQYF
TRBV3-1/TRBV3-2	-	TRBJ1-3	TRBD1	TGTGCCAGCAGCCAGACAGGGGCTGGAAACACCATATATTTT	CASSQTGAGNTIYF
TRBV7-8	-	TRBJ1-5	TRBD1	TGTGCCAGCAGCTTGGCAGGGGGTGGCCAGCCCCAGCATTTT	CASSLAGGGQPQHF
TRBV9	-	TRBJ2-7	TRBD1	TGTGCCAGCAGCGTGGCGGACAGGGCTCACGAGCAGTACTTC	CASSVADRAHEQYF
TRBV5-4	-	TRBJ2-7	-	TGTGCCAGCAGCTTCGACTACTACGAGCAGTACTTC	CASSFDYYEQYF
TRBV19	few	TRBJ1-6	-	TGTGCCAGTAGACCCGGGGACACTGGGAATAATTCACCCCTCCACTTT	CASRPGDTGNNSPLHF
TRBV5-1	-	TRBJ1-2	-	TGCGCCAGCAACTTGGATTACGGGGGAAGTGGCTACACCTTC	CASNLDYGGSGYTF
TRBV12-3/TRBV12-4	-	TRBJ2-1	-	TGTGCCAGCAGTTTTAGTCGAGGTGAGCAGTTCTTC	CASSFSRGEQFF
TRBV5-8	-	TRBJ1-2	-	TGTGCCAGCAGCTTGGCCCAGGGTGGCTATGGCTACACCTTC	CASSLAQGGYGYTF
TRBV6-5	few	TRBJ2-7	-	TGTGCCAGCAGGGACATTTCCGAGCAGTACTTC	CASRDISEQYF
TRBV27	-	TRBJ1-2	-	TGTGCCAGCAGTTTAGAAGAAAGCAACTATGGCTACACCTTC	CASSLEESNYGYTF
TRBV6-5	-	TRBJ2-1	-	TGTGCCAGCAGTTACTCGGAGGGAAGCAATGAGCAGTTCTTC	CASSYSEGSNEQFF
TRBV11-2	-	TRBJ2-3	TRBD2	TGTGCCAGCAGCACCGGACTAGCGGGAGGGGTGAGGGCAGATACGCAGTATTTT	CASSTGLAGGVRADTQYF
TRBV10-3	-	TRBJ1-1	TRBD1	TGTGCCATCAGGACAGGGGGCACTGAAGCTTTCTTT	CAIRTGGTEAFF
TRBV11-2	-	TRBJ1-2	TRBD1	TGTGCCAGCAGCGCCGGGACAGGGGAAGCAGGCTACACCTTC	CASSAGTGEAGYTF
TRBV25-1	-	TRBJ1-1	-	TGTGCCAGCAGTGAATCGAGGTCCGGGGACACTGAAGCTTTCTTT	CASSESRSGDTEAFF
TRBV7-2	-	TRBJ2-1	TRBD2	TGTGCCAGCAGCTCGACTAGCACCTACAATGAGCAGTTCTTC	CASSSTSTYNEQFF